This TCR beta chain was sequenced in a study of T-cell memory formation after mild COVID-19. Study findings and constraints: Prior to infection, memory already included some responding clones, suggesting cross-reactive memory joined. CM and EM subsets held most contracting CD4+ clones; EMRA held CD8+ ones.

Via MiXCR, TCRdb re-called the 5' RACE reads, giving one row per CDR3 protein. The table includes about 400,000 distinct CDR3 sequences, roughly 15% detected once. Only a few counts were recorded for this clonotype. As yet, its antigen is unknown. This TCR was sampled from a man aged 18 to 29 who had mild COVID-19 (a few samples of this study predate the infection). Cell type and time point are not known. The specimen sequenced was PBMCs or a T cell subset sorted from them (not recorded which).

The CDR3 DNA reads TGCAGTGCGAACACAGATACGCAGTATTTT. This sequence encodes CSANTDTQYF. The chain links TRBV20-1 to TRBJ2-3, with D unresolved. This CDR3 is 10 amino acids long. Trimming left V 6 bases short and J 2 bases short, with 3 bases between. From germline, CDR1 is DFQATT and CDR2 SNEGSKA (reference sequence).